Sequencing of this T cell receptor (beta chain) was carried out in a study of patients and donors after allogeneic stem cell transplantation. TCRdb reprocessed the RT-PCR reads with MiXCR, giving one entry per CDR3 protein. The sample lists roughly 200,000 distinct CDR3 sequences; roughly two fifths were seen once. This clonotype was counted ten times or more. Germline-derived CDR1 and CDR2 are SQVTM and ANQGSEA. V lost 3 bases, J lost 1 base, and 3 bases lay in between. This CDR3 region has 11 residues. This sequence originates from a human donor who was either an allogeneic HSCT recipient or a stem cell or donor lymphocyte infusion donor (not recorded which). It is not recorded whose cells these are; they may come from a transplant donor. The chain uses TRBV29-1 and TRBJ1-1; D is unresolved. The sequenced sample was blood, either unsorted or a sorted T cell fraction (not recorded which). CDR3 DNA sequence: TGCAGCGTTGATGGGAACACTGAAGCTTTCTTT. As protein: CSVDGNTEAFF.